These 23 T cell receptor beta chains were all obtained from the same sample, sequenced in a study of vaccination and CD4 T cells after COVID-19. These receptors' antigens are unknown. The Oncomine TCR Beta short-read assay was applied to DNA of cultured CD4+ T cells. TCRdb reprocessed the PCR reads via MiXCR and lists one record per CDR3 protein. Among 27,000 or so distinct CDR3 sequences listed, roughly 50% were seen once. The treatment denotes: approximately 9-day PBMC culture with coronavirus spike peptide pools or control peptides (ViraFEST assay). Sequenced material: CD4+ T cells from blood, cultured in vitro. The receptor source for this set is a human donor who had recovered from COVID-19.

J is TRBJ2-7 and V is TRBV11-2; D gene unclear. The germline V and J ends were trimmed by 1 base and 6 bases, with 16 bases remaining between them. CDR3 length equals 15 residues. Germline V gene data show CDR1 as SGHAT and CDR2 as FQNNGV. In DNA form, the CDR3 reads TGTGCCAGCAGCTTAGCACCACCCCCCGCATCCGAGCAGTACTTC. Its protein product is CASSLAPPPASEQYF. Supplemented by reference TRBV11-2 and TRBJ2-7, the full variable domain reads EAGVAQSPRYKIIEKRQSVAFWCNPISGHATLYWYQQILGQGPKLLIQFQNNGVVDDSQLPKDRFSAERLKGVDSTLKIQPAKLEDSAVYLCASSLAPPPASEQYFGPGTRLTVT.

This chain uses TRBV7-2 with TRBJ1-3; no definite D call. The CDR3 spans 13 residues. V was trimmed by 5 bases and J by 4 bases, leaving 9 bases between them. Germline CDR1 SGHTA, CDR2 FQGNSA. The CDR3, as DNA: TGTGCCAGCAGCCGGGCTCTAGGAAACACCATATATTTT. Translated: CASSRALGNTIYF.

The chain recombines TRBV20-1 with TRBJ2-3, with 12 bases lining up with TRBD2. The CDR3 length is 17 residues. V gave up 5 bases and J gave up 5 bases; unmatched junction bases: 14. From germline, CDR1 is DFQATT and CDR2 SNEGSKA (reference sequence). CDR3 DNA: TGCAGTGCTCCGCGGGCTAGCGGGAGGGCCAGACTAGATACGCAGTATTTT. Translation gives CSAPRASGRARLDTQYF.

The chain joins TRBV28 to TRBJ2-7; weak D call: TRBD1 (6 bases). Trimming took 7 bases from V and 7 from J, leaving 17 bases between them. In germline, CDR1 is MDHEN, CDR2 SYDVKM. This CDR3 is built from 13 residues. In nucleotides, the CDR3 is TGTGCCAGCACCATTTACCAACAGGGAGAGCAGTACTTC. Protein sequence: CASTIYQQGEQYF.

This clonotype was seen a single time. J is TRBJ2-7 and V is TRBV2; D is perhaps TRBD1 or TRBD2 (5 bases each). The ends were cut back, 6 bases at V and 6 bases at J, with 12 bases in the middle. The CDR3 runs to 12 residues. CDR1 and CDR2 from the germline V gene are SNHLY and FYNNEI. The CDR3 spells CASSVSGGEQYF. The DNA of the CDR3 is TGTGCCAGCAGCGTCAGTGGGGGCGAGCAGTACTTC.

The V gene is TRBV28, the J gene TRBJ1-2; tentatively, D is TRBD1 (6 bases). The germline gives CDR1 MDHEN, CDR2 SYDVKM. V shed 2 bases and J shed 8 bases, with 15 bases lying between them. The CDR3 is 14 residues long. Here the CDR3 reads CASSLGGASRGYTF. The CDR3 coding sequence is TGTGCCAGCAGTTTAGGGGGGGCTTCTAGAGGCTACACCTTC.

The V and J genes are TRBV20-1 and TRBJ2-3; 10 positions agree with TRBD2. J lost 6 bases, V lost 1 base, and 16 bases had no gene match. Germline CDR1 reads DFQATT; CDR2 reads SNEGSKA (reference sequence). The CDR3 spans 18 residues. CDR3 coding DNA: TGCAGTGCTAGAGGCTTGAAAGCGGGAGGGCTCTCAGGCGATACGCAGTATTTT. It codes for CSARGLKAGGLSGDTQYF.

The chain uses TRBV1 and TRBJ1-1; the table gives TRBD1 as D, unverified against the DNA. TRBV1 constitutes a pseudogene. The CDR3 consists of 15 residues. In nucleotides, the CDR3 is TGCACCAGCAGCTTTCCGGGACACTGGAACACTGAAGCTTTCTTT. The encoded protein is CTSSFPGHWNTEAFF.

The V and J genes are TRBV6-2 or TRBV6-3 and TRBJ1-6; 7 bases map to TRBD1. V lost 2 bases and J lost 7; bases outside the gene matches: 11. The length of the CDR3 is 17 residues. CDR1 and CDR2 from the germline V gene are MNHEY and SVGEGT. CDR3: CASSYLRTGSKNSPLHF. As DNA, the CDR3 is TGTGCCAGCAGTTACCTCCGGACAGGAAGCAAGAATTCACCCCTCCACTTT.

As to this clonotype: A much larger clone differs by one base, so this may be a read error. This CDR3 is missing its conserved last phenylalanine or tryptophan, likely due to a read error. This chain connects TRBV7-2 to TRBJ2-5; D is unresolved. Germline V gene data show CDR1 as SGHTA and CDR2 as FQGNSA. Trimming took off 6 bases at V and 4 bases at J, with 12 bases between the two ends. The CDR3 is 13 amino acids. CDR3 nucleotides: TGTGCCAGCAGTTCCCCCCCTAGAGAGACCCAGTACTTA. It translates to CASSSPPRETQYL.

The J gene is TRBJ1-4, the V gene TRBV7-2; TRBD1 is a possible D gene (5 bases). The CDR3 is made up of 13 amino acids. Trimming removed 5 bases from V and 8 bases from J, with 12 bases in between. CDR1 and CDR2 (germline): SGHTA, FQGNSA. The CDR3 protein is CASSPGLREKLFF. Written as DNA, the CDR3 is TGTGCCAGCAGCCCGGGACTCAGGGAAAAACTGTTTTTT.

This chain uses TRBV6-1 with TRBJ2-1; 8 bases agree with TRBD1. Trimming took 6 bases from V and 5 from J; bases not matched to a gene: 15. Germline V lookup: CDR1 MNHNS, CDR2 SASEGT. CDR3 size: 17 residues. Here the CDR3 reads CASRTSGGIGVDNEQFF. In nucleotides, the CDR3 is TGTGCCAGCAGAACCTCAGGGGGCATAGGGGTGGACAATGAGCAGTTCTTC.

This clonotype appeared a few times. V and J are TRBV7-3 and TRBJ1-5; D remains unclear. The CDR3 is 14 residues long. V lost 5 bases and J 7 bases, leaving 15 bases between the germline ends. The germline V gene has CDR1 SGHTA and CDR2 FQGTGA. The CDR3, as DNA: TGTGCCAGCAGCGTCGGAACCATAGGGCAGCCCCAGCATTTT. Protein sequence: CASSVGTIGQPQHF. The whole variable domain, filled in from reference TRBV7-3 and TRBJ1-5, reads GAGVSQTPSNKVTEKGKYVELRCDPISGHTALYWYRQSLGQGPEFLIYFQGTGAADDSGLPNDRFFAVRPEGSVSTLKIQRTERGDSAVYLCASSVGTIGQPQHFGDGTRLSIL.

CDR3 sequence: CAGSKGRTEAFF. DNA for the CDR3: TGTGCCGGCAGCAAAGGGAGGACTGAAGCTTTCTTT. The J gene is TRBJ1-1, the V gene TRBV21-1. TRBV21-1 is classified as a pseudogene. CDR3 length: 12 residues.

This clonotype showed up just a few times. This rearrangement joins TRBV5-4 to TRBJ1-6, with D possibly being TRBD1 (5 bases). The CDR3 is 17 amino acids. Trimming pared 4 bases from V and 1 base from J, leaving 15 bases between. The germline V gene has CDR1 SGHNT and CDR2 YYREEE (reference sequence). In DNA form, the CDR3 reads TGTGCCAGCAGCCGCGTCCCCGGGACGTCCTATAATTCACCCCTCCACTTT. Protein product: CASSRVPGTSYNSPLHF. The full variable domain, its missing parts supplied by reference TRBV5-4 and TRBJ1-6, is ETGVTQSPTHLIKTRGQQVTLRCSSQSGHNTVSWYQQALGQGPQFIFQYYREEENGRGNFPPRFSGLQFPNYSSELNVNALELDDSALYLCASSRVPGTSYNSPLHFGNGTRLTVT.

The V gene is TRBV30, the J gene TRBJ2-3; D gene uncertain. Germline CDR1 GTSNPN, CDR2 SVGIG (reference sequence). This CDR3 comprises 16 residues. Trimming shortened V by 2 bases and J by 2 bases, and 17 bases separated the two germline ends. CDR3 nucleotides: TGTGCCTGGAGTAGGGCAGAGCGACCTATCACAGATACGCAGTATTTT. This codes for CAWSRAERPITDTQYF.

The chain is built from TRBV5-4 and TRBJ1-6, with TRBD1 as a possible D gene (6 bases). The V end was cut by 6 bases, the J end by 7 bases, with 17 bases between. The CDR3 extends over 15 amino acids. Per the germline V gene, CDR1 is SGHNT and CDR2 is YYREEE (reference sequence). CDR3 in amino acids: CASTSGATGNSPLHF. Written as DNA, the CDR3 is TGTGCCAGCACCTCAGGCGCTACAGGGAATTCACCCCTCCACTTT.

The CDR3 loop is CSARNREYGYTF. The CDR3 DNA sequence: TGCAGTGCTAGAAACAGGGAATATGGCTACACCTTC. The chain carries TRBV20-1 and TRBJ1-2, with a weak D call TRBD1 (6 bases). Germline V gene lookup returns CDR1 DFQATT and CDR2 SNEGSKA (reference sequence). The CDR3 extends over 12 amino acids. V was cut by 2 bases and J by 5 bases, with 9 bases left in between.

This chain's CDR3 is CSASTGSTDTQYF. The CDR3 DNA sequence: TGCAGTGCTAGTACCGGGAGCACAGATACGCAGTATTTT. V usage is TRBV20-1 and J usage is TRBJ2-3; no definite D call. Trimming cost V 3 bases and J 0 bases, with 7 bases left between them. Germline V gene sequence: CDR1 DFQATT, CDR2 SNEGSKA (reference sequence). This CDR3 region has 13 residues.

The chain is built from TRBV20-1 and TRBJ1-5; weak D call: TRBD1 (5 bases). The CDR3 runs 13 residues. Deletions cut 5 bases from V and 1 base from J, with 9 bases between. Germline CDR1 is DFQATT and CDR2 is SNEGSKA (reference sequence). Here the CDR3 reads CSAVRDSNQPQHF. CDR3 bases: TGCAGTGCTGTCCGGGACAGCAATCAGCCCCAGCATTTT.

In its sample, this clonotype was seen a few times. The rearrangement joins TRBV6-4 to TRBJ2-1, with 9 bases that match TRBD2. CDR3 length: 16 amino acids. Germline V gene sequence: CDR1 MRHNA, CDR2 SNTAGT. Trimming removed 2 bases from V and 7 bases from J; junction bases left unmatched: 9. CDR3 in DNA: TGTGCCAGCAGTGACGATCCGGCTAGCGGGAAGAATGAGCAGTTCTTC. Encoded protein: CASSDDPASGKNEQFF.

As to this clonotype: Compared with germline, one end of the junction differs, possibly owing to a read error. The gene calls are TRBV5-4 and TRBJ2-7, with TRBD1 matching 7 bases. The CDR3 loop spans 13 amino acids. The germline V gene encodes CDR1 SGHNT and CDR2 YYREEE (reference sequence). CDR3 DNA sequence: TGTGCCAGTAGCTCCCAGACAGGGCTCGAGCAGTACTTC. It yields the protein CASSSQTGLEQYF.

V and J are TRBV11-3 and TRBJ2-5; tentative D call: TRBD2 (6 bases). V was trimmed by 2 bases and J by 4 bases, leaving 17 bases between them. The length of the CDR3 is 16 residues. Germline V gene lookup returns CDR1 SGHNT and CDR2 YENEEA. CDR3 protein: CASSLLLLGRGETQYF. CDR3 DNA: TGTGCCAGCAGCTTATTACTTCTAGGGCGGGGAGAGACCCAGTACTTC.